The rows below give T cell receptor beta chains drawn from one sample of a study of T cell responses to AZD1222 COVID-19 vaccine. The table came from immunoSEQ multiplex PCR; TCRdb's copy has only in-frame clones and leaves some out. Of about 110,000 clones in the sample, approximately 83% were seen once. Sequenced material: peripheral blood, taken on day 0 of AZD1222 vaccination. The receptor source for this set is an adult in good health. Each CDR3 is given with its conserved first and last residue. The D gene is left open where the match is weak. Only some rows state a clone size, as once, few, many or a class for expanded clones.

cdr3_nt	cdr3_aa	j_call	clone_size	v_call	d_call	cdr3_length
TGTGCCAGCAGTCCGCCACGCAGGGACTACGAGCAGTACTTC	CASSPPRRDYEQYF	TRBJ2-7	NA	TRBV6-5	NA	14
TGCGCCAGCAGCTTTACGACTGACGGTTACTCTGGGGCCAACGTCCTGACTTTC	CASSFTTDGYSGANVLTF	TRBJ2-6	NA	TRBV5-1	NA	18
TGTGCCAGCAGTGTGGTAGCCACTGAAGCTTTCTTT	CASSVVATEAFF	TRBJ1-1	NA	TRBV28	NA	12
TGTGCCAGCAGCAGAACCTCCCGAGGGGGGAGTGAAAAACTGTTTTTT	CASSRTSRGGSEKLFF	TRBJ1-4	once	TRBV5-5	NA	16
TGTGCCAGCAGCTTACGTTGGGGGGTAAATGAGCAGTTCTTC	CASSLRWGVNEQFF	TRBJ2-1	NA	TRBV7-9	NA	14
TGTGCCAGCAGTTCAAACAGATACTCCTACGAGCAGTACTTC	CASSSNRYSYEQYF	TRBJ2-7	NA	TRBV27	NA	14
TGCGCCAGCAGCTTTGACAGGCCCTCCTACGAGCAGTACTTC	CASSFDRPSYEQYF	TRBJ2-7	NA	TRBV5-1	NA	14
TGTGCCAGCAGCGAAAGGACAGATTTGGGGGGCTACACCTTC	CASSERTDLGGYTF	TRBJ1-2	few	TRBV9	NA	14
TGTGCCAGCAGTGAATTAGGGAACACTGAAGCTTTCTTT	CASSELGNTEAFF	TRBJ1-1	NA	TRBV2	NA	13
TGTGCCAGTAGCAAAAGGACAGTTTTAGATACGCAGTATTTT	CASSKRTVLDTQYF	TRBJ2-3	NA	TRBV19	NA	14
TGTGCCAGCAGTTACTCCGGTAGGGGGGAGCAGTACTTC	CASSYSGRGEQYF	TRBJ2-7	many	TRBV6-5	NA	13
TGTGCCAGCAGTCGCGGAGCGGGAGGGCCTAGTGAGCAGTTCTTC	CASSRGAGGPSEQFF	TRBJ2-1	NA	TRBV5-6	TRBD2	15
TGTGCCTGGAGTGTAGGCAGCTCTGGAAACACCATATATTTT	CAWSVGSSGNTIYF	TRBJ1-3	NA	TRBV30	NA	14
TGTGCCAGCAGCCTCGGACAGGGTAGCACAGATACGCAGTATTTT	CASSLGQGSTDTQYF	TRBJ2-3	once	TRBV7-9	TRBD1	15
TGTGCCAGCAGCCAAACCCCCTCCGGGACGGCTAACTATGGCTACACCTTC	CASSQTPSGTANYGYTF	TRBJ1-2	NA	TRBV3-1/TRBV3-2	NA	17
TGTGCCAGCAGCTCTCATTCCAGCTCTAGCGGGAGGCGCCAAGAGACCCAGTACTTC	CASSSHSSSSGRRQETQYF	TRBJ2-5	NA	TRBV6-6	TRBD2	19
TGTGCCTGGAGTGTACAGGGTAATGAAAAACTGTTTTTT	CAWSVQGNEKLFF	TRBJ1-4	NA	TRBV30	NA	13
TGCGCCAGCAGCCAAGATTGGGGTTATAATTCACCCCTCCACTTT	CASSQDWGYNSPLHF	TRBJ1-6	few	TRBV4-3	NA	15
TGTGCCAGCAGCCCCCCAAAAGGCACTGAAGCTTTCTTT	CASSPPKGTEAFF	TRBJ1-1	NA	TRBV28	NA	13
TGTGCCAGCAAAGAGAGGGAGCAGTACTTC	CASKEREQYF	TRBJ2-7	NA	TRBV6-5	NA	10
TGCAGCGGTCGGACTAGCGGGAGCTCCTACGAGCAGTACTTC	CSGRTSGSSYEQYF	TRBJ2-7	NA	TRBV29-1	TRBD2	14
TGTGCCAGTAGCAGGCTGGGTAGCACAGATACGCAGTATTTT	CASSRLGSTDTQYF	TRBJ2-3	NA	TRBV19	NA	14
TGTGCCAGCAGCGATCGACTAGCGGGAGAGCCATCGGAAGAGACCCAGTACTTC	CASSDRLAGEPSEETQYF	TRBJ2-5	NA	TRBV9	TRBD2	18
TGTGCCAGCAGCTTAGACCTGACAGTTAACGAGCAGTACTTC	CASSLDLTVNEQYF	TRBJ2-7	few	TRBV7-9	NA	14
TGTGCCAGCAGTGACCCCGGGACAGCCGATTCACCCCTCCACTTT	CASSDPGTADSPLHF	TRBJ1-6	NA	TRBV6-4	TRBD1	15
TGTGCCATCACCCCGGACAGGGGCCGGGGCGAGCAGTACTTC	CAITPDRGRGEQYF	TRBJ2-7	NA	TRBV10-3	TRBD1	14
TGTGCCAGCAGCTTGGGACTAGCGGGCTCCACAGATACGCAGTATTTT	CASSLGLAGSTDTQYF	TRBJ2-3	NA	TRBV7-2	TRBD2	16
TGCGCCAGCAGCTTGTTGACAGGGGGCCGAAATGAGCAGTTCTTC	CASSLLTGGRNEQFF	TRBJ2-1	NA	TRBV5-1	TRBD1	15
TGTGCCAGCAGCATCCTCGGGACGGGGAACACTGAAGCTTTCTTT	CASSILGTGNTEAFF	TRBJ1-1	few	TRBV28	NA	15
TGTGCCAGCAGCTTAGCCGGCAGGGTCTACGAGCAGTACTTC	CASSLAGRVYEQYF	TRBJ2-7	NA	TRBV7-2	NA	14
TGTGCCAGCAGCACGGATCTAGGGCTTTCACCCCTCCACTTT	CASSTDLGLSPLHF	TRBJ1-6	NA	TRBV5-4	NA	14
TGTGCCAGCAGCTTAATTCTTGTACAGGTGACAACCTTC	CASSLILVQVTTF	TRBJ1-2	NA	TRBV11-2	NA	13
TGTGCCAGCAGCCCCACACAGGTGGGCACTGAAGCTTTCTTT	CASSPTQVGTEAFF	TRBJ1-1	once	TRBV3-1/TRBV3-2	NA	14
TGTGCCAGCAGCGTAGGGTCCCTAGCGGGTTTACAAGAGACCCAGTACTTC	CASSVGSLAGLQETQYF	TRBJ2-5	NA	TRBV9	TRBD2	17
TGTGCCAGCTCCCCCGTCGACAGGGGATGGAATGGCTACACCTTC	CASSPVDRGWNGYTF	TRBJ1-2	NA	TRBV18	TRBD1	15
TGTGCCAGCAGCCTCTCGGGGGGCGAGACCCAGTACTTC	CASSLSGGETQYF	TRBJ2-5	NA	TRBV28	NA	13
TGCGCCAGCAGCTTGGGCGGGGGGACACAAGAGACCCAGTACTTC	CASSLGGGTQETQYF	TRBJ2-5	few	TRBV5-1	TRBD2	15
TGTGCCAGTTTTCAGGGTATCTCACCGCGCTTTGAAGCTTTCTTT	CASFQGISPRFEAFF	TRBJ1-1	NA	TRBV2	NA	15
TGTGCCTGGACCCCCGGTGTCACTGAAGCTTTCTTT	CAWTPGVTEAFF	TRBJ1-1	NA	TRBV30	NA	12
TGTGCCAGCAGCCAAGGAGCACAGGGGGCCTTTTATTCACCCCTCCACTTT	CASSQGAQGAFYSPLHF	TRBJ1-6	NA	TRBV4-2	TRBD1	17
TGTGCCAGCCAGGGGGCTTGGAATTCACCCCTCCACTTT	CASQGAWNSPLHF	TRBJ1-6	NA	TRBV2	TRBD1	13
TGTGCCAGCAGACGTCGGGGGACAGGGTATGGCTACACCTTC	CASRRRGTGYGYTF	TRBJ1-2	NA	TRBV28	TRBD1	14
TGTGCCAGCAGCCCTTCAGTGGTGGGATTCACAGATACGCAGTATTTT	CASSPSVVGFTDTQYF	TRBJ2-3	NA	TRBV7-9	NA	16
TGTGCCAGCAGCCTACAACAGGCTGACTCTGGAAACACCATATATTTT	CASSLQQADSGNTIYF	TRBJ1-3	NA	TRBV7-6	NA	16
TGTGCCAGCAGCCAGACAGGCTTTAACTATGGCTACACCTTC	CASSQTGFNYGYTF	TRBJ1-2	NA	TRBV2	NA	14
TGCGCCAGCAGCCCCGAGGGGGGCGGGACTGAAGCTTTCTTT	CASSPEGGGTEAFF	TRBJ1-1	NA	TRBV4-3	NA	14
TGTGCCAGCAGTAACGGACAGGGGGCATTCGGCTACACCTTC	CASSNGQGAFGYTF	TRBJ1-2	once	TRBV6-6	TRBD1	14
TGTGCCAGCAGCGCCGAGCAACCTAGCGGGGGAAAGCAAGAGACCCAGTACTTC	CASSAEQPSGGKQETQYF	TRBJ2-5	once	TRBV9	TRBD2	18